The text below deals with one T cell receptor beta chain. Antigen: not known. The data originate from a study of T cell responses to AZD1222 COVID-19 vaccine. Data came from immunoSEQ multiplex PCR; TCRdb stores just in-frame clones and leaves some out. Here the sample spans over 100,000 clones, approximately 91% being singletons. Study-level results: Spike regions recognized by vaccine-associated CD4 TCRs spanned the protein, led by 160-218 and 743-854.

This CDR3 comprises 16 residues. From germline, CDR1 is SGHRS and CDR2 YFSETQ. Trimming pared 1 base from V and 0 bases from J, leaving 8 bases between. The chain carries TRBV5-1 and TRBJ1-6; no reliable D call. The source was peripheral blood, collected on day 0 of AZD1222 vaccination. The TCR originated in an adult in good health. The CDR3 loop reads CASSLYGSSYNSPLHF. CDR3 sequence (DNA): TGCGCCAGCAGCTTGTACGGAAGCTCCTATAATTCACCCCTCCACTTT.